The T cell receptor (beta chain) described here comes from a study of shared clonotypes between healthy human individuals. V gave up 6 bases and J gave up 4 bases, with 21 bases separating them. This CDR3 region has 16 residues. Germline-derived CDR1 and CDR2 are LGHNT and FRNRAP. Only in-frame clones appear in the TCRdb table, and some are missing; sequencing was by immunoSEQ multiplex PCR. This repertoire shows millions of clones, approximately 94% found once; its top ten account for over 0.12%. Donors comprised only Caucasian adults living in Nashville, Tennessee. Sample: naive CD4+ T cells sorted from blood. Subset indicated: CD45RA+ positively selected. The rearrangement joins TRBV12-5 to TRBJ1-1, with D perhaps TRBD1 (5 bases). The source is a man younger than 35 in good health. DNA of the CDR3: TGTGCTAGTGGACCACGATGGGGGGAGGGGAGCACTGAAGCTTTCTTT. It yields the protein CASGPRWGEGSTEAFF.